This note documents a single TCR beta chain sequence. TCRdb keeps only in-frame clones here, not all; method: immunoSEQ multiplex PCR. The sample lists more than 2,000,000 clones; approximately 93% were seen once. This sample stems from a study of shared clonotypes between healthy human individuals. Germline CDR1 MGHRA, CDR2 YSYEKL. This CDR3 region has 18 residues. V lost 0 bases, J lost 7 bases, and 12 bases stayed unmatched. This clonotype was sampled from a man younger than 35 in good health. Some clones in this sample may be carry-over from other donors' samples. The specimen sequenced was naive CD4+ T cells from PBMCs. Subset given: CD45RA+ positively selected. The chain employs TRBV4-1 and TRBJ1-6; TRBD1 matches 7 bases. The CDR3 DNA is TGCGCCAGCAGCCAAGAGTTCCGCAAGGGCAGGGGGAATTCACCCCTCCACTTT. This gives the protein CASSQEFRKGRGNSPLHF.